This T cell receptor beta chain was recorded in a study of PD-1 blockade in classical Hodgkin lymphoma (dated by TCRdb to 2020 to 2021). In the study overall: Nivolumab dosing was 3 mg/kg intravenously every 2 weeks, continuing until either disease progression or unacceptable toxicity. A peripheral blood immune signature of response to PD-1 blockade in classical Hodgkin lymphoma was defined using TCR beta sequencing and CyTOF. On the study overall, not on this receptor specifically: CD4+ but not CD8+ TCR diversity rose significantly by C4D1 (p=0.0027 vs p=0.16), most apparent in complete responders (p=0.02). Newly diagnosed patients were reported to have lower baseline TCR diversity than healthy donors, and relapsed/refractory patients were reported to have lower baseline TCR diversity still. The study was restricted to a single clinical trial cohort, and the causes of repertoire differences, possibly disease activity or prior therapy, were left undefined. Among trial patients, those achieving complete response had baseline diversity similar to that of newly diagnosed patients, while diversity was significantly lower in partial responders and progressors. Lower diversity was observed in patients in whom nivolumab was started less than 1 year after ASCT, and these patients were excluded from later analyses so that confounding by immune reconstitution would be avoided.

This sample's time point label indicates: cycle 1 day 1 (C1D1), immediately before nivolumab initiation. All trial patients had relapsed after autologous stem cell transplantation, with cohorts A, B and C differing in prior brentuximab vedotin exposure. Magnetic negative selection with a Miltenyi CD4+ T cell isolation kit was used to purify CD4+ T cells from thawed PBMCs. A total of roughly 57 patients with relapsed/refractory classical Hodgkin lymphoma made up the trial cohort, and each patient's best overall response was complete response, partial response or progressive disease. Single-agent nivolumab was administered to trial patients in the multi-cohort phase II CheckMate 205 trial. Best overall response was determined by an independent review committee according to the 2007 International Working Group response criteria. Trial PBMCs were collected immediately before nivolumab initiation (C1D1) and during therapy at cycle 2 day 1 and cycle 4 day 1. Peripheral blood was collected in 8 mL Vacutainer Cell Preparation Tubes, from which PBMCs were isolated by centrifugation and then cryopreserved. Purified CD4+ and CD8+ fractions were prepared only for cases with an additional available PBMC sample. On LS columns in a quadroMACS separator, the magnetically labelled cells were depleted, and the flow-through was collected as the purified fraction.

The Qiagen DNeasy kit was used to extract genomic DNA both from unsorted PBMCs and from the negatively selected CD4+ and CD8+ fractions. Using primers that anneal to V and J segments, immunoSEQ multiplex PCR amplified the TCR beta CDR3 regions. A synthetic immune receptor repertoire was used to minimize amplification bias, and any residual bias was removed computationally once sequencing was done. The published analysis was carried out like this. Repertoire diversity was quantified as the Shannon entropy index using custom Python scripts. Unsorted, CD4+ and CD8+ repertoires were analyzed separately, except for combined analyses in which CD4+ and CD8+ sequences were merged in silico. A clone was considered expanded if an increase in frequency of at least 2-fold after treatment relative to C1D1 was found, and a pseudocount of 0.5 was applied to clones undetected at baseline. Clones with 0 or 1 copy at C1D1 were classified as singleton clones, and clones with 2 or more copies were classified as non-singleton clones. By matching protein sequences in sorted samples from the same patient, clones expanded in unsorted samples were annotated as CD4+, CD8+ or unknown. Diversity changes from C1D1 to C4D1 were tested in paired samples using Wilcoxon tests. TCRdb's version of the immuneACCESS table is confined to in-frame rearrangements and falls short of the full clone set. An unresolved V gene accounts for under half of the shortfall where checked; the remainder is of unknown origin. V, J and clone size are taken as reported in that table, and D and trimming were inferred from the DNA itself. The sample has about 6,400 clones on record, around 73% of them singletons. Approximately 3.6% of the sample lies in the top ten.

This clone was observed a single time. What antigen it recognizes has not been identified. Per-base quality was not reported, and no clone a single base away is much larger than it. The CDR3 numbers 9 residues from cysteine through phenylalanine. The sequence is cut down to CDR3 DNA, 27 bases in frame from base 1. The germline V gene sets CDR1 to SGHVT and CDR2 to SQSDAQ. The starting material was CD4+ T cells from blood, obtained at baseline. This clonotype originated in a human donor with classical Hodgkin lymphoma. Here the chain combines TRBV7-4 and TRBJ2-3, with the D gene not clear enough to name. The CDR3 here reads CASRLKKYF. Here is the DNA: TGTGCAAGTCGCTTAAAAAAGTATTTT.